This T cell receptor (beta chain) emerged from a study of beta chain features in type 1 diabetes. The study's findings and limits: Patients and controls would share equally any PCR tilt toward shorter templates. Compared with healthy donors, patients appeared to share more similar naive, central memory and regulatory TCRB repertoires. All four CD4+ subsets from Type 1 diabetes patients carried moderately but significantly shorter TCRB CDR3s.

This clone has more than one count but fewer than ten. Its target is unknown. The isolated RNA, all of it, was reverse transcribed, so expressed TCRB transcripts were what got sequenced. The data were produced by immunoSEQ multiplex PCR, yet TCRdb's version contains in-frame clones alone and is incomplete. The table includes about 660,000 clones, roughly an eighth detected once. CD4+ naive, central memory, regulatory and stem cell-like memory cells were sorted via CD45RO/CCR7/CD25/CD127/CD95/CD27. The CDR3 has 13 residues. Trimming removed 3 bases at V and 4 bases at J, with 9 bases between. In germline, CDR1 is MNHEY, CDR2 SMNVEV (reference sequence).

The sequenced sample was naive CD4+ T cells from blood. The TCR originated in a man between 18 and 29 years old with type 1 diabetes. The chain recombines TRBV27 with TRBJ1-2; D is undetermined. For the CDR3, the DNA is TGTGCCAGCAGTTTTGGCCAGCGCTATGGCTACACCTTC. Encoded protein: CASSFGQRYGYTF.